Presented here are 20 T cell receptor beta chains from one specimen sequenced in a study of blood T cell repertoires in COVID-19. Produced via immunoSEQ multiplex PCR; TCRdb's table is partial and in-frame only. The sample yields 250,000 to 350,000 clones, around 87% seen once. Material: PBMCs or T cells enriched from blood (not recorded which). The receptors derive from a woman in her late teens or twenties with acute COVID-19.

The chain uses TRBV28 and TRBJ1-1; TRBD1 aligns across 8 bases. From germline, CDR1 is MDHEN and CDR2 SYDVKM. The CDR3 contains 14 residues. The ends lost 6 bases at V and 1 base at J; junction bases unmatched: 4. CDR3 DNA sequence: TGTGCCAGCAGCCCGACAGGGGAGAACACTGAAGCTTTCTTT. The encoded protein is CASSPTGENTEAFF.

The chain combines TRBV15 with TRBJ1-2, with 7 bases fitting TRBD1. Looked up from germline, CDR1 is LNHNV and CDR2 is YYDKDF (reference sequence). This CDR3 has 15 amino acids. With 3 bases clipped from V and 3 bases from J, the junction kept 7 bases outside the gene matches. The chain's CDR3 is CATSSRDRLDYGYTF. CDR3 in DNA: TGTGCCACCAGCAGCCGGGACAGACTCGACTATGGCTACACCTTC.

CDR3 nucleotide sequence: TGTGCCAGCAGTTTAATTGCGCGATACGAGCAGTACTTC. It translates to CASSLIARYEQYF. This chain connects TRBV27 to TRBJ2-7; D remains ambiguous. Germline-derived CDR1 and CDR2 are MNHEY and SMNVEV (reference sequence). This CDR3 is 13 amino acids long. V was trimmed by 2 bases and J by 4 bases, leaving 9 bases between them.

V gene TRBV27 combines with J gene TRBJ1-5; 7 bases are a match to TRBD1. This CDR3 is 15 amino acids long. After removal of 5 bases from V and 0 bases from J, the junction contained 4 bases not matched to a gene. Germline-derived CDR1 and CDR2 are MNHEY and SMNVEV (reference sequence). As DNA, the CDR3 is TGTGCCAGCAGTCCAAGGACAGGTAGCAATCAGCCCCAGCATTTT. Translation: CASSPRTGSNQPQHF.

The gene calls are TRBV4-1 and TRBJ2-1, with 8 bases that match TRBD2. Germline CDR1 reads MGHRA; CDR2 reads YSYEKL. The CDR3 extends over 15 amino acids. V gave up 3 bases and J gave up 6 bases; unmatched junction bases: 7. This chain's CDR3 is CASSQPGTRSNEQFF. CDR3 bases: TGCGCCAGCAGCCAGCCCGGGACTAGAAGCAATGAGCAGTTCTTC.

The rearrangement joins TRBV4-3 to TRBJ2-7; TRBD2 might be the D (5 bases). This CDR3 is 16 amino acids long. V lost 1 base and J lost 8, with 21 bases in between. Germline assignment: CDR1 LGHNA and CDR2 YSLEER. The CDR3 nucleotides are TGCGCCAGCAGCCAAGCCATGGGAGAGGAAGCCCGAAAGCAGTACTTC. As protein: CASSQAMGEEARKQYF.

The V and J genes are TRBV19 and TRBJ1-1, with TRBD1 matching 9 bases. The V segment lost 3 bases and the J segment 1 base; nucleotides outside the gene matches: 9. This CDR3 comprises 17 residues. CDR1 and CDR2 from the germline V gene are LNHDA and SQIVND (reference sequence). The CDR3 is CASSIIVGQGTNTEAFF. The CDR3 DNA reads as TGTGCCAGTAGTATTATTGTAGGACAGGGGACGAACACTGAAGCTTTCTTT.

The chain couples TRBV2 to TRBJ2-1, with TRBD1 as a possible D gene (5 bases). Per the germline V gene, CDR1 is SNHLY and CDR2 is FYNNEI. V was trimmed by 5 bases and J by 7 bases, leaving 12 bases between them. This CDR3 contains 13 residues. CDR3 in DNA: TGTGCCAGCAGTTCCACAGGTAATAATGAGCAGTTCTTC. Translated, it gives CASSSTGNNEQFF.

The CDR3, as DNA: TGCAGCGCCCAAGGGGCGGCGGCCCAAGAGACCCAGTACTTC. Its translation: CSAQGAAAQETQYF. This sequence joins TRBV29-1 and TRBJ2-5; tentative D call: TRBD1 (5 bases). The CDR3 runs to 14 residues. V was shortened by 7 bases and J by 1 base, with 16 bases between the two germline ends. Germline CDR1 is SQVTM and CDR2 is ANQGSEA.

The chain is built from TRBV28 and TRBJ2-4; TRBD1 is a possible D gene (7 bases). V was pared by 6 bases and J by 3 bases, with 15 bases between. This CDR3 has 15 residues. CDR1 is MDHEN, CDR2 SYDVKM, per germline. The CDR3 DNA sequence: TGTGCCAGCAGGAGACAGGGAGGAGGCAAAAACATTCAGTACTTC. Its protein product is CASRRQGGGKNIQYF.

The V gene is TRBV7-9, the J gene TRBJ2-5; the match to TRBD2 covers 13 bases. V lost 4 bases, J lost 1 base, and 3 bases stayed unmatched. CDR3 length: 16 residues. Per the germline V gene, CDR1 is SEHNR and CDR2 is FQNEAQ (reference sequence). The CDR3 sequence is CASSSWTSGGQETQYF. CDR3 bases: TGTGCCAGCAGCTCCTGGACTAGCGGGGGCCAAGAGACCCAGTACTTC.

The gene calls are TRBV28 and TRBJ2-2; D remains ambiguous. Germline CDR1 and CDR2: MDHEN and SYDVKM. V lost 6 bases, J lost 1 base, and 12 bases lay in between. CDR3 length equals 15 residues. This CDR3 is CASSLRQVNTGELFF. The CDR3 DNA reads as TGTGCCAGCAGCCTCCGGCAGGTGAACACCGGGGAGCTGTTTTTT.

The chain uses TRBV4-2 and TRBJ2-1; D is possibly TRBD2 (5 bases). The V end was cut by 4 bases, the J end by 1 base, with 11 bases between. The CDR3 loop spans 15 amino acids. In germline, CDR1 is LGHNA, CDR2 YNFKEQ. The CDR3 reads CASSPRAESYNEQFF. The CDR3 nucleotides read TGTGCCAGCAGCCCGCGAGCGGAATCCTACAATGAGCAGTTCTTC.

The rearrangement links TRBV7-9 to TRBJ2-2; no clear D gene. This CDR3 is 13 amino acids long. Trimming pared 3 bases from V and 7 bases from J, leaving 9 bases between. CDR1 and CDR2 from the germline V gene are SEHNR and FQNEAQ (reference sequence). The CDR3 region has the DNA TGTGCCAGCAGCTTTCTAACGGGCGGGGAGCTGTTTTTT. Translating it yields CASSFLTGGELFF.

This clone appeared a single time. The CDR3 coding sequence is TGTGCCAGCAGCTCAACTAGCGGGAGTTTCTACGAGCAGTACTTC. Translation gives CASSSTSGSFYEQYF. The V gene is TRBV11-2, the J gene TRBJ2-7, with 11 bases that match TRBD2. The CDR3 contains 15 residues. V was clipped by 4 bases and J by 3 bases; unmatched bases: 5. Germline CDR1 SGHAT, CDR2 FQNNGV.

This chain links TRBV5-1 with TRBJ1-2; TRBD1 matches 9 bases. J gave up 5 bases and V 0 bases, and 2 bases lay outside the gene matches. CDR1 is SGHRS and CDR2 is YFSETQ in the germline V gene. CDR3 length: 14 amino acids. The CDR3 DNA is TGCGCCAGCAGCTTGGGGGACAGGGTTTATGGCTACACCTTC. Translation: CASSLGDRVYGYTF. The complete variable domain, with remaining parts taken from reference TRBV5-1 and TRBJ1-2, reads KAGVTQTPRYLIKTRGQQVTLSCSPISGHRSVSWYQQTPGQGLQFLFEYFSETQRNKGNFPGRFSGRQFSNSRSEMNVSTLELGDSALYLCASSLGDRVYGYTFGSGTRLTVV.

The chain carries TRBV11-3 and TRBJ2-1; TRBD2 matches at 10 bases. This CDR3 is 14 amino acids long. V lost 8 bases to trimming and J lost 2 bases; unmatched junction nucleotides: 3. The germline gives CDR1 SGHNT, CDR2 YENEEA. CDR3: CASASGSAYNEQFF. CDR3 DNA sequence: TGTGCCAGCGCTAGCGGGAGCGCCTACAATGAGCAGTTCTTC.

This clone appeared a single time. The V gene is TRBV5-4, the J gene TRBJ1-2; 7 positions match TRBD1. CDR3 length: 15 residues. Germline V gene sequence: CDR1 SGHNT, CDR2 YYREEE (reference sequence). The V and J ends lost 4 bases and 5 bases, in that order; junction bases with no gene match: 11. The CDR3 region is CASSPHPGQSYGYTF. CDR3 nucleotides: TGTGCCAGCAGCCCGCATCCGGGACAGAGTTATGGCTACACCTTC.

The chain recombines TRBV29-1 with TRBJ2-7, with 7 bases that match TRBD1. In germline, CDR1 is SQVTM, CDR2 ANQGSEA. The CDR3 runs 13 residues. V lost 6 bases, J lost 3 bases, and 8 bases stayed unmatched. The CDR3 region is CSVYTTGLYEQYF. In DNA, the CDR3 is TGCAGCGTATATACGACAGGGCTCTACGAGCAGTACTTC.

V and J are TRBV7-2 and TRBJ2-1; TRBD2 agrees at 10 bases. Germline loops: CDR1 SGHTA, CDR2 FQGNSA. This CDR3 is built from 16 residues. V shed 1 base and J 7 bases; nucleotides not matched to a gene: 7. This CDR3 is CASSLVRGLARNEQFF. DNA for the CDR3: TGTGCCAGCAGCTTAGTTAGGGGACTAGCGAGGAATGAGCAGTTCTTC.